Following are 3 T cell receptor beta chains from one sample sequenced in a study of T cells in Graves' hyperthyroidism and ophthalmopathy. Researchers amplified the TCR beta CDR3 regions from RNA transcripts. The primer set for the first-round RT-PCR of the TCR CDR3 was HTBI. Using its own MiXCR run on the multiplex PCR reads, TCRdb lists one record per CDR3 protein. The sample has about 270,000 distinct CDR3 sequences; roughly 22% are singletons. Sequencing was performed on blood. The source is a man aged 25 to 40 with Graves' ophthalmopathy.

This chain connects TRBV27 to TRBJ2-3; 8 nucleotides agree with TRBD2. The germline V gene encodes CDR1 MNHEY and CDR2 SMNVEV (reference sequence). V lost 0 bases and J lost 0; bases outside the gene matches: 5. This CDR3 is built from 17 residues. The CDR3 coding sequence is TGTGCCAGCAGTTTATCGGGGGCTAGCGGGAGCACAGATACGCAGTATTTT. Protein product: CASSLSGASGSTDTQYF.

This clonotype was seen many times. The chain recombines TRBV20-1 with TRBJ2-7; 8 bases align to TRBD2. Trimming removed 3 bases from V and 7 bases from J; junction bases left unmatched: 14. The CDR3 length is 15 residues. CDR1 is DFQATT and CDR2 is SNEGSKA in the germline V gene (reference sequence). Here the CDR3 DNA reads TGCAGTGCTAGTGCACTAGCGGCCCCGGGTGGAGAGCAGTACTTC. This translates into CSASALAAPGGEQYF.

This clonotype has only a few counts. The V and J genes are TRBV28 and TRBJ1-5, with 8 bases fitting TRBD1. Germline CDR1 reads MDHEN; CDR2 reads SYDVKM. The trim removed 8 bases at V and 7 bases at J, leaving 16 bases unmatched. The CDR3 has 16 residues. The CDR3 protein is CASVPMGRGQGQPQHF. CDR3 coding DNA: TGTGCCAGCGTCCCAATGGGCAGGGGGCAAGGACAGCCCCAGCATTTT.